Listed below are T cell receptor beta chains from one sample, sequenced in a study of OX40 agonist ivuxolimab in advanced cancers. Clones were sequenced by immunoSEQ multiplex PCR, and TCRdb holds only the in-frame ones, with some missing. In the table there are approximately 80,000 clones, more than 85% of which are singletons. The sequenced sample was CD4+ or CD8+ T cells sorted from blood, obtained in a trial of the OX40 agonist ivuxolimab. These receptors were taken from an adult with an advanced solid tumor such as melanoma, head and neck, liver or kidney cancer. CDR3s include the opening cysteine and the closing phenylalanine or tryptophan. D genes are given only for firm matches. Clone sizes are given selectively: once, few, many, or a class where the clone is expanded.

V gene: TRBV6-1; clone size: NA; J gene: TRBJ1-1; CDR3 length: 16; D gene: TRBD1; CDR3 protein: CASSDQPGGTNTEAFF; CDR3 DNA: TGTGCCAGCAGTGATCAGCCAGGGGGCACGAACACTGAAGCTTTCTTT
V gene: TRBV29-1; clone size: once; J gene: TRBJ2-7; CDR3 length: 13; D gene: NA; CDR3 protein: CSVDGQGPYERYF; CDR3 DNA: TGCAGCGTTGATGGGCAGGGACCCTACGAGCGGTACTTC
V gene: TRBV5-4; clone size: NA; J gene: TRBJ2-1; CDR3 length: 15; D gene: NA; CDR3 protein: CASRMTGLAHNEQFF; CDR3 DNA: TGTGCCAGCAGAATGACAGGACTGGCCCACAATGAGCAGTTCTTC
V gene: TRBV6-6; clone size: NA; J gene: TRBJ2-6; CDR3 length: 15; D gene: NA; CDR3 protein: CASGEQRSGANVLTF; CDR3 DNA: TGTGCCAGCGGCGAGCAACGCTCTGGGGCCAACGTCCTGACTTTC
V gene: TRBV28; clone size: NA; J gene: TRBJ1-5; CDR3 length: 14; D gene: TRBD1; CDR3 protein: CASRIGQGGQPQHF; CDR3 DNA: TGTGCCAGCAGAATTGGACAGGGTGGGCAGCCCCAGCATTTT
V gene: TRBV5-1; clone size: NA; J gene: TRBJ2-7; CDR3 length: 14; D gene: NA; CDR3 protein: CASSPDGLRGEQYF; CDR3 DNA: TGCGCCAGCAGCCCGGACGGCCTCCGGGGGGAGCAGTACTTC
V gene: TRBV10-3; clone size: NA; J gene: TRBJ1-3; CDR3 length: 14; D gene: TRBD1; CDR3 protein: CAITPGQGRNTIYF; CDR3 DNA: TGTGCCATCACCCCGGGACAGGGCCGAAACACCATATATTTT
V gene: TRBV18; clone size: NA; J gene: TRBJ1-1; CDR3 length: 16; D gene: TRBD1; CDR3 protein: CASSPNTGVMNTEAFF; CDR3 DNA: TGTGCCAGCTCACCTAACACAGGGGTGATGAACACTGAAGCTTTCTTT
V gene: TRBV19; clone size: NA; J gene: TRBJ2-3; CDR3 length: 13; D gene: NA; CDR3 protein: CASSIGPTDTQYF; CDR3 DNA: TGTGCCAGTAGTATTGGCCCCACAGATACGCAGTATTTT
V gene: TRBV6-6; clone size: NA; J gene: TRBJ1-1; CDR3 length: 15; D gene: NA; CDR3 protein: CASSYPASGNTEAFF; CDR3 DNA: TGTGCCAGCAGTTACCCAGCTTCGGGGAACACTGAAGCTTTCTTT
V gene: TRBV4-2; clone size: NA; J gene: TRBJ2-7; CDR3 length: 11; D gene: NA; CDR3 protein: CASSLLYEQYF; CDR3 DNA: TGTGCCAGCAGCTTGTTATACGAGCAGTACTTC
V gene: TRBV5-1; clone size: NA; J gene: TRBJ2-7; CDR3 length: 12; D gene: NA; CDR3 protein: CASSLSGYEQYF; CDR3 DNA: TGCGCCAGCAGCTTATCGGGCTACGAGCAGTACTTC
V gene: TRBV10-3; clone size: NA; J gene: TRBJ2-7; CDR3 length: 14; D gene: NA; CDR3 protein: CAISRTGNSYEQYF; CDR3 DNA: TGTGCCATCAGTAGAACAGGGAACTCCTACGAGCAGTACTTC
V gene: TRBV5-6; clone size: NA; J gene: TRBJ2-5; CDR3 length: 13; D gene: TRBD1; CDR3 protein: CASSRGRGETQYF; CDR3 DNA: TGTGCCAGCAGCCGGGGCAGGGGGGAGACCCAGTACTTC
V gene: TRBV5-4; clone size: NA; J gene: TRBJ1-4; CDR3 length: 14; D gene: TRBD1; CDR3 protein: CASSPGQGGEKLFF; CDR3 DNA: TGTGCCAGCAGCCCCGGACAGGGGGGGGAAAAACTGTTTTTT
V gene: TRBV2; clone size: NA; J gene: TRBJ2-2; CDR3 length: 15; D gene: TRBD2; CDR3 protein: CASSSGRAGAGELFF; CDR3 DNA: TGTGCCAGCAGTAGCGGGAGGGCCGGAGCCGGGGAGCTGTTTTTT
V gene: TRBV7-2; clone size: NA; J gene: TRBJ2-2; CDR3 length: 16; D gene: TRBD1; CDR3 protein: CASSQMGQSNTGELFF; CDR3 DNA: TGTGCCAGCAGCCAGATGGGACAGTCGAACACCGGGGAGCTGTTTTTT
V gene: TRBV6-6; clone size: NA; J gene: TRBJ2-7; CDR3 length: 15; D gene: NA; CDR3 protein: CASSHPHLSSYEQYF; CDR3 DNA: TGTGCCAGCAGCCACCCCCATCTAAGCTCCTACGAGCAGTACTTC
V gene: TRBV28; clone size: NA; J gene: TRBJ1-5; CDR3 length: 22; D gene: TRBD1; CDR3 protein: CASSDRAGGLVGVPYSNQPQHF; CDR3 DNA: TGTGCCAGCAGTGATCGGGCAGGGGGCTTAGTGGGGGTCCCTTATAGCAATCAGCCCCAGCATTTT
V gene: TRBV11-2; clone size: NA; J gene: TRBJ2-7; CDR3 length: 15; D gene: NA; CDR3 protein: CASSFRTALGYEQYF; CDR3 DNA: TGTGCCAGCAGCTTCCGGACAGCGCTAGGTTACGAGCAGTACTTC